These 30 T cell receptor beta chains came from one sample sequenced in a study of blood T cell repertoires in COVID-19. Sequencing used immunoSEQ multiplex PCR; TCRdb keeps in-frame clones, though not all of them. The sample records roughly 150,000 clones, 82% being singletons. Sequencing input: peripheral blood. These receptors all come from a woman of 80 years or more with acute or convalescent COVID-19.

The chain carries TRBV7-9 and TRBJ2-3; 12 bases line up with TRBD2. Germline V gives CDR1 SEHNR, CDR2 FQNEAQ (reference sequence). The CDR3 spans 16 residues. The V and J ends lost 0 bases and 3 bases, in that order; junction bases with no gene match: 1. This CDR3 reads CASSLATSGRTDTQYF. The CDR3 bases are TGTGCCAGCAGCTTAGCGACTAGCGGGAGAACAGATACGCAGTATTTT.

The V call is TRBV7-9, the J call TRBJ1-1; 7 bases fit TRBD1. V lost 1 base, J lost 5 bases, and 13 bases stayed unmatched. The CDR3 spans 17 residues. Germline V gene data show CDR1 as SEHNR and CDR2 as FQNEAQ (reference sequence). CDR3 region: CASSLGQGGILGTEAFF. The DNA for the CDR3 is TGTGCCAGCAGCTTAGGTCAGGGGGGAATACTGGGGACTGAAGCTTTCTTT. Full variable domain (missing parts from reference TRBV7-9 and TRBJ1-1): DTGVSQNPRHKITKRGQNVTFRCDPISEHNRLYWYRQTLGQGPEFLTYFQNEAQLEKSRLLSDRFSAERPKGSFSTLEIQRTEQGDSAMYLCASSLGQGGILGTEAFFGQGTRLTVV.

The rearrangement uses TRBV5-4 and TRBJ2-4; D remains ambiguous. The CDR3 has 17 amino acids. Germline CDR1 SGHNT, CDR2 YYREEE (reference sequence). Trimming removed 0 bases at V and 4 bases at J, with 17 bases between. In nucleotides, the CDR3 is TGTGCCAGCAGCTTGGAATACCCACATCCTTTGAAAAACATTCAGTACTTC. This sequence encodes CASSLEYPHPLKNIQYF.

The chain combines TRBV7-2 with TRBJ2-7; 7 bases line up with TRBD1. The CDR3 runs 14 residues. Trimming took 5 bases from V and 3 from J; bases not matched to a gene: 7. Germline CDR1 is SGHTA and CDR2 is FQGNSA. The CDR3 here is CASSPYRGSYEQYF. CDR3 nucleotide sequence: TGTGCCAGCAGCCCATACAGGGGAAGCTACGAGCAGTACTTC.

The chain is built from TRBV15 and TRBJ2-1; possible D gene TRBD2, 5 bases. V lost 8 bases to trimming and J lost 4 bases, with 12 bases between them. CDR3 length: 13 amino acids. Germline V gene data show CDR1 as LNHNV and CDR2 as YYDKDF (reference sequence). CDR3 amino acids: CATDESGYNEQFF. CDR3 coding DNA: TGTGCCACCGATGAGTCGGGGTACAATGAGCAGTTCTTC.

CDR3 bases: TGCGCCAGCACCTCCGGGAGGACCAACAATGAGCAGTTCTTC. It is translated as CASTSGRTNNEQFF. The V gene is TRBV5-1, the J gene TRBJ2-1; 7 nucleotides agree with TRBD2. Trimming took 6 bases from V and 5 from J; bases not matched to a gene: 8. CDR1 and CDR2 from the germline V gene are SGHRS and YFSETQ. The CDR3 covers 14 residues. Using reference TRBV5-1 and TRBJ2-1 for the parts outside the CDR3, the full variable domain is KAGVTQTPRYLIKTRGQQVTLSCSPISGHRSVSWYQQTPGQGLQFLFEYFSETQRNKGNFPGRFSGRQFSNSRSEMNVSTLELGDSALYLCASTSGRTNNEQFFGPGTRLTVL.

This clone was found a few times. The V gene is TRBV20-1, the J gene TRBJ2-5; 10 bases line up with TRBD2. The CDR3 loop spans 14 amino acids. Germline V gene data show CDR1 as DFQATT and CDR2 as SNEGSKA (reference sequence). Trimming removed 3 bases from V and 5 bases from J; junction bases left unmatched: 6. As DNA, the CDR3 is TGCAGTGCTAGTGTACTAGCGGGACGGGAGACCCAGTACTTC. This sequence encodes CSASVLAGRETQYF.

The J gene is TRBJ1-1, the V gene TRBV29-1; 10 bases agree with TRBD1. V shed 1 base, J shed 4 bases, and the junction held 6 bases outside the gene matches. The CDR3 spans 15 residues. CDR1 is SQVTM and CDR2 is ANQGSEA in the germline V gene. The CDR3 DNA sequence: TGCAGCGTTGAAGGGACAGGGGGGGGTGGCACTGAAGCTTTCTTT. Its protein is CSVEGTGGGGTEAFF.

The chain carries TRBV14 and TRBJ2-5; tentatively, D is TRBD1 (5 bases). V was trimmed by 4 bases and J by 0 bases, leaving 15 bases between them. The V gene's germline CDR1 is SGHDN and CDR2 FVKESK. The CDR3 is 16 residues long. The CDR3 spells CASSPQQGRYQETQYF. In DNA form, the CDR3 reads TGTGCCAGCAGCCCCCAGCAGGGTCGGTACCAAGAGACCCAGTACTTC.

The gene calls are TRBV3-1 (or the pseudogene TRBV3-2) and TRBJ2-7, with 7 nucleotides matching TRBD2. This CDR3 contains 14 residues. Trimming at V came to 3 bases and at J to 1 base, leaving 3 bases not matched to a gene. Per germline, CDR1 LGHDT and CDR2 YNNKEL (reference sequence). CDR3 DNA: TGTGCCAGCAGCCAGTTGCGGGAGTCCTACGAGCAGTACTTC. Translating it yields CASSQLRESYEQYF.

The V and J genes are TRBV9 and TRBJ2-2; possible D gene TRBD2, 5 bases. This CDR3 comprises 16 residues. The V gene's germline CDR1 is SGDLS and CDR2 YYNGEE. V lost 4 bases and J 0 bases, leaving 13 bases between the germline ends. The CDR3 coding sequence is TGTGCCAGCAGCCTAAGGACTGGGGCGAACACCGGGGAGCTGTTTTTT. Translated: CASSLRTGANTGELFF.

The chain is built from TRBV12-3 or TRBV12-4 and TRBJ2-5; no clear D gene. V dropped 6 bases and J dropped 5 bases, with 7 bases sitting between them. This CDR3 has 11 residues. The DNA of the CDR3 is TGTGCCAGCAGACGAGATGAGACCCAGTACTTC. This codes for CASRRDETQYF.

The chain uses TRBV13 and TRBJ2-1; a possible D gene is TRBD1 (5 bases). V dropped 6 bases and J dropped 2 bases, with 23 bases sitting between them. CDR1 and CDR2 (germline): PRHDT, FYEKMQ (reference sequence). The CDR3 loop spans 18 amino acids. The CDR3 DNA reads TGTGCCAGCAGTTACCAAGGGGCCCCCCTCAGGGCCTACAATGAGCAGTTCTTC. Translation gives CASSYQGAPLRAYNEQFF.

This chain joins TRBV16 and TRBJ1-1; a weak D match, TRBD1 (6 bases). V dropped 3 bases and J dropped 4 bases, with 12 bases sitting between them. The germline gives CDR1 KGHSY, CDR2 FQNENV. The CDR3 runs to 14 residues. CDR3 sequence (DNA): TGTGCCAGCAGCCACTTCGACAGGCCCACTGAAGCTTTCTTT. This codes for CASSHFDRPTEAFF.

This rearrangement joins TRBV6-6 to TRBJ2-5, with D perhaps TRBD1 (6 bases). Germline V gene sequence: CDR1 MNHNY, CDR2 SVGAGI (reference sequence). The CDR3 has 15 amino acids. The V gene lost 0 bases and the J gene lost 9 bases, with 17 bases spanning the gap. CDR3 bases: TGTGCCAGCAGTTACTCCCCGGGACACCCAAGGGCCCAGTACTTC. Amino acid sequence: CASSYSPGHPRAQYF.

This clone was detected once. The V gene is TRBV19, the J gene TRBJ1-5; TRBD1 matches at 7 bases. V dropped 5 bases and J dropped 7; count of bases not matched to a gene: 11. The CDR3 runs to 15 residues. In germline, CDR1 is LNHDA, CDR2 SQIVND (reference sequence). The CDR3 protein is CASSSEGASWQPQHF. CDR3 sequence (DNA): TGTGCCAGTAGTTCCGAGGGGGCATCGTGGCAGCCCCAGCATTTT.

The chain joins TRBV27 to TRBJ1-4; a weak D match, TRBD1 (5 bases). Per the germline V gene, CDR1 is MNHEY and CDR2 is SMNVEV (reference sequence). The CDR3 spans 17 residues. Trimming took 5 bases from V and 0 from J, leaving 16 bases between them. The CDR3 DNA sequence: TGTGCCAGCAGTCCATCGACAGTTTCCGCAACTAATGAAAAACTGTTTTTT. Protein product: CASSPSTVSATNEKLFF.

This rearrangement joins TRBV12-3 or TRBV12-4 to TRBJ1-1; D gene uncertain. Trimming left V 4 bases short and J 8 bases short, with 8 bases between. The CDR3 contains 11 residues. DNA for the CDR3: TGTGCCAGCAGTTCCCCGGTCGAAGCTTTCTTT. Amino acid sequence: CASSSPVEAFF.

The chain couples TRBV27 to TRBJ2-3; D not resolved. CDR3 length: 13 residues. V lost 5 bases and J 9 bases, leaving 15 bases between the germline ends. Germline CDR1 and CDR2: MNHEY and SMNVEV (reference sequence). In DNA, the CDR3 is TGTGCCAGCAGTCCCACCCTAGGCGGCACGCAGTATTTT. It codes for CASSPTLGGTQYF.

The CDR3 bases are TGCGCCAGCAGCCAAGGGCGGGTTCGTTCCTATGGCTACACCTTC. This encodes CASSQGRVRSYGYTF. The rearrangement joins TRBV4-1 to TRBJ1-2; D unresolved. The ends were cut back, 1 base at V and 4 bases at J, with 13 bases in the middle. Germline CDR1 MGHRA, CDR2 YSYEKL. The CDR3 totals 15 residues.

The chain recombines TRBV28 with TRBJ2-6; D gene uncertain. CDR3 length: 15 residues. The V end was cut by 6 bases, the J end by 0 bases, with 9 bases between. The V gene's germline CDR1 is MDHEN and CDR2 SYDVKM. The chain's CDR3 is CASRDEDSGANVLTF. CDR3 nucleotides: TGTGCCAGCAGGGATGAGGACTCTGGGGCCAACGTCCTGACTTTC.

In this sample, this clone turned up a few times. The chain employs TRBV7-2 and TRBJ2-3; TRBD2 agrees at 7 bases. The V gene end was trimmed by 1 base and the J gene end by 3 bases; junction bases not matched to a gene: 4. Germline V lookup: CDR1 SGHTA, CDR2 FQGNSA. The CDR3 consists of 15 residues. The DNA of the CDR3 is TGTGCCAGCAGCTTAGATCCCGGGGGGACAGATACGCAGTATTTT. Translated: CASSLDPGGTDTQYF.

The CDR3 here is CAWSRTGHSYEQYF. Here the CDR3 DNA reads TGTGCCTGGAGTAGGACAGGGCACTCCTACGAGCAGTACTTC. The chain carries TRBV30 and TRBJ2-7, with 8 bases identical to TRBD1. Trimming cost V 2 bases and J 0 bases; bases outside gene matches: 3. The CDR3 has 14 amino acids. Germline CDR1 is GTSNPN and CDR2 is SVGIG (reference sequence).

The chain joins TRBV4-2 to TRBJ2-7, with D tentatively TRBD1 (6 bases). Trimming stripped 0 bases from V and 3 bases from J, with 21 bases between. CDR1 LGHNA and CDR2 YNFKEQ come from the germline V gene. This CDR3 is 18 amino acids long. The CDR3 region has the DNA TGTGCCAGCAGCCAAGATCGTCAGGGGCGCCGAACAGTCTACGAGCAGTACTTC. Its translation: CASSQDRQGRRTVYEQYF.

This sequence joins TRBV20-1 and TRBJ2-7, with TRBD2 as a possible D gene (6 bases). The CDR3 has 11 amino acids. CDR1 DFQATT and CDR2 SNEGSKA come from the germline V gene (reference sequence). V was shortened by 5 bases and J by 3 bases, with 8 bases between the two germline ends. CDR3: CSARRDYEQYF. CDR3 nucleotides: TGCAGTGCTCGGAGGGACTACGAGCAGTACTTC.

The CDR3 here is CSARSSYGYTF. CDR3 nucleotides: TGCAGTGCTAGATCTTCCTATGGCTACACCTTC. V gene TRBV20-1 combines with J gene TRBJ1-2, with D unresolved. The CDR3 is 11 residues long. V gave up 2 bases and J gave up 4 bases, with 5 bases separating them. Per the germline V gene, CDR1 is DFQATT and CDR2 is SNEGSKA (reference sequence).

This clone was seen more than once but under ten times. CDR3 sequence reads: CAISESGQGRTEAFF. The CDR3 region has the DNA TGTGCCATCAGTGAGTCGGGACAGGGGAGGACTGAAGCTTTCTTT. The chain employs TRBV10-3 and TRBJ1-1; 10 nucleotides match TRBD1. With 0 bases clipped from V and 5 bases from J, the junction kept 3 bases outside the gene matches. The CDR3 consists of 15 residues. The V gene's germline CDR1 is ENHRY and CDR2 SYGVKD.

Notes on this clone: Because the CDR3 is missing its conserved closing phenylalanine or tryptophan, this is likely a read error. No DNA is shown, since the ends of the CDR3 on it are uncertain; the CDR3 is the one TCRdb lists. The V and J genes are TRBV6-1 and TRBJ1-2. A total of 10 residues make up the CDR3, ends included. Germline V CDR1 and CDR2: MNHNS, SASEGT. The CDR3 sequence is CASSESRRGE.

The V gene is TRBV10-1, the J gene TRBJ2-5; TRBD2 might be the D (6 bases). V was shortened by 5 bases and J by 3 bases, with 10 bases between the two germline ends. From germline, CDR1 is WNHNN and CDR2 SYGVQD (reference sequence). The CDR3 runs 13 residues. The CDR3 spells CASSSLAEETQYF. CDR3 nucleotide sequence: TGCGCCAGCAGTAGTTTAGCGGAAGAGACCCAGTACTTC.

This chain joins TRBV24-1 and TRBJ2-2, with 10 positions matching TRBD2. CDR1 is KGHDR, CDR2 SFDVKD, per germline. The junction had 14 bases not matched to a gene; V was cut back by 7 bases and J by 7 bases. The CDR3 consists of 17 residues. Written as DNA, the CDR3 is TGTGCCACCAGAAACCCTGGAAGCGGGGGGGTAGGCGGGGAGCTGTTTTTT. Amino acid sequence: CATRNPGSGGVGGELFF.